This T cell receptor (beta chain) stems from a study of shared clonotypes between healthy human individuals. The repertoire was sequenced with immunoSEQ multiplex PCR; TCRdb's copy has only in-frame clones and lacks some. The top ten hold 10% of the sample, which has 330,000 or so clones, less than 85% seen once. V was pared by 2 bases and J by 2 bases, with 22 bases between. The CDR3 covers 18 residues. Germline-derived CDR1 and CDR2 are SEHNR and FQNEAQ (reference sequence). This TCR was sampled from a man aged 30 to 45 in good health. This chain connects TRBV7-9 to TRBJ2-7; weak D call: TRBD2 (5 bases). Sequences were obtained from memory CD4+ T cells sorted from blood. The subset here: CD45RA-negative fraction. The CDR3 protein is CASSLFALRAEDTYEQYF. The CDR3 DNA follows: TGTGCCAGCAGCTTATTCGCCCTGAGGGCAGAAGATACCTACGAGCAGTACTTC. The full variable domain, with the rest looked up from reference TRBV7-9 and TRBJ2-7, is DTGVSQNPRHKITKRGQNVTFRCDPISEHNRLYWYRQTLGQGPEFLTYFQNEAQLEKSRLLSDRFSAERPKGSFSTLEIQRTEQGDSAMYLCASSLFALRAEDTYEQYFGPGTRLTVT.